Presented here are 24 T cell receptor beta chains from one specimen sequenced in a study of blood T cell repertoires in COVID-19. Repertoires were generated with immunoSEQ multiplex PCR, while TCRdb's copy carries only in-frame clones and drops some. The sample lists some 48,000 clones; approximately 90% were seen once. The sample comprised peripheral blood. These receptor sequences come from a woman older than 75 with acute or convalescent COVID-19.

The chain employs TRBV12-3 or TRBV12-4 and TRBJ2-1; no clear D. Trimming cost V 3 bases and J 6 bases, with 9 bases left between them. The CDR3 is 13 residues long. CDR3 coding DNA: TGTGCCAGCAGTTTTGAGAGGCCCAATGAGCAGTTCTTC. Translating it yields CASSFERPNEQFF.

V usage is TRBV24-1 and J usage is TRBJ2-1, with 8 bases identical to TRBD2. This CDR3 comprises 14 residues. V gave up 4 bases and J gave up 8 bases; unmatched junction bases: 6. Germline assignment: CDR1 KGHDR and CDR2 SFDVKD. The CDR3 DNA sequence: TGTGCCACCAGTGAGGCGGGGGGCCGGGATGAGCAGTTCTTC. It translates to CATSEAGGRDEQFF.

The chain uses TRBV7-9 and TRBJ1-2; 11 positions agree with TRBD1. The V and J ends lost 6 bases and 3 bases, in that order; junction bases with no gene match: 12. Germline values: CDR1 SEHNR, CDR2 FQNEAQ (reference sequence). This CDR3 is built from 17 residues. CDR3 loop: CASSFSGTGGLDYGYTF. As DNA, the CDR3 is TGTGCCAGCAGTTTTTCCGGGACAGGGGGACTTGACTATGGCTACACCTTC.

This CDR3 is CASSYPGGQETQYF. CDR3 in DNA: TGTGCCAGCAGTTACCCAGGGGGACAAGAGACCCAGTACTTC. The chain employs TRBV6-5 and TRBJ2-5; 7 nucleotides align to TRBD1. Germline V gives CDR1 MNHEY, CDR2 SVGAGI. V shed 2 bases, J shed 2 bases, and the junction held 2 bases outside the gene matches. The CDR3 is 14 residues long.

The chain couples TRBV5-1 to TRBJ2-3; D is unresolved. V lost 4 bases and J 4 bases, leaving 16 bases between the germline ends. Germline loops: CDR1 SGHRS, CDR2 YFSETQ. This CDR3 has 15 residues. The CDR3 loop reads CASSMESSPPDTQYF. The CDR3 DNA is TGCGCCAGCAGCATGGAATCATCCCCCCCAGATACGCAGTATTTT.

DNA for the CDR3: TGCGCCAGCAGCGTGGCGAGTCGCGGGGAGCTGTTTTTT. This codes for CASSVASRGELFF. The chain has TRBV5-1 and TRBJ2-2, with D hard to call. The V end was cut by 4 bases, the J end by 7 bases, with 11 bases between. The CDR3 loop spans 13 amino acids. CDR1 and CDR2 from the germline V gene are SGHRS and YFSETQ.

The chain joins TRBV7-8 to TRBJ1-1, with D maybe TRBD1 (5 bases). The germline CDR1 and CDR2 sequences are SGHVS and FQNEAQ. The CDR3 has 15 residues. The ends were cut back, 5 bases at V and 3 bases at J, with 16 bases in the middle. In DNA, the CDR3 is TGTGCCAGCAGCAAGATGGGGGGATTGGACACTGAAGCTTTCTTT. It codes for CASSKMGGLDTEAFF.

This rearrangement joins TRBV19 to TRBJ1-5, with a possible D match to TRBD1 (6 bases). Germline lookup yields CDR1 LNHDA and CDR2 SQIVND (reference sequence). This CDR3 region has 16 residues. V lost 5 bases and J lost 6, with 20 bases in between. This CDR3 reads CASSPLGGTLGQPQHF. Here the CDR3 DNA reads TGTGCCAGTAGTCCCCTAGGGGGAACCCTCGGTCAGCCCCAGCATTTT.

The chain recombines TRBV30 with TRBJ2-3; 7 nucleotides match TRBD1. Trimming took 0 bases from V and 4 from J; bases not matched to a gene: 4. The CDR3 contains 14 residues. Germline CDR1 is GTSNPN and CDR2 is SVGIG (reference sequence). CDR3: CAWSVRQGADTQYF. In DNA form, the CDR3 reads TGTGCCTGGAGTGTACGGCAGGGGGCAGATACGCAGTATTTT.

V is TRBV20-1 and J is TRBJ2-7; the D gene is possibly TRBD2 (5 bases). This CDR3 comprises 12 residues. Germline-derived CDR1 and CDR2 are DFQATT and SNEGSKA (reference sequence). Trimming stripped 3 bases from V and 5 bases from J, with 11 bases between. The CDR3 nucleotides read TGCAGTGCTAGTATGAGGGTAAACGAGCAGTACTTC. Its translation is CSASMRVNEQYF.

This chain connects TRBV7-9 to TRBJ2-7, with TRBD1 matching over 7 bases. The J segment lost 7 bases and the V segment lost 6 bases, leaving 6 bases of the junction unmatched. CDR1 and CDR2 from the germline V gene are SEHNR and FQNEAQ (reference sequence). The CDR3 is 12 amino acids. CDR3 nucleotides: TGTGCCAGCAGGACAGGGTTCCAAGAGCAGTACTTC. Encoded protein: CASRTGFQEQYF.

This clone was detected once. This sequence joins TRBV7-8 and TRBJ2-1; TRBD2 matches 9 bases. J was trimmed by 5 bases and V by 5 bases; bases with no gene match: 7. CDR1 SGHVS and CDR2 FQNEAQ come from the germline V gene. The CDR3 is made up of 15 amino acids. The CDR3 nucleotides are TGTGCCAGCAGCGCAGTGGGCGGGGGGGACAATGAGCAGTTCTTC. Protein product: CASSAVGGGDNEQFF.

The J gene is TRBJ2-1, the V gene TRBV9, with 8 bases that match TRBD2. The CDR3 spans 16 residues. Germline CDR1 reads SGDLS; CDR2 reads YYNGEE. V was pared by 7 bases and J by 7 bases, with 16 bases of the junction left unmatched. The CDR3 spells CASGPLLGGGRNEQFF. The CDR3 DNA sequence: TGTGCCAGCGGACCCTTGTTGGGCGGGGGGAGGAATGAGCAGTTCTTC.

A few counts support this clone. The chain employs TRBV21-1 and TRBJ2-1; the table's D call TRBD2 went unverified against the DNA. TRBV21-1 constitutes a pseudogene. CDR3 length equals 15 residues. The CDR3: CASSKMPGGPHEQFF. In DNA, the CDR3 is TGTGCCAGCAGCAAAATGCCCGGGGGGCCCCATGAGCAGTTCTTC.

V and J are TRBV2 and TRBJ2-1; 8 nucleotides align to TRBD1. The CDR3 is made up of 15 amino acids. CDR1 and CDR2 (germline): SNHLY, FYNNEI. After removal of 2 bases from V and 8 bases from J, the junction contained 8 bases not matched to a gene. The CDR3 nucleotides read TGTGCCAGCAGTGAAAGCGGACAGGGTTGGGATGAGCAGTTCTTC. Translation gives CASSESGQGWDEQFF.

The chain joins TRBV6-1 to TRBJ2-2; no firm D call. The germline V gene encodes CDR1 MNHNS and CDR2 SASEGT. The CDR3 is made up of 17 amino acids. Trimming removed 2 bases at V and 5 bases at J, with 18 bases between. CDR3 region: CASSELEPTATTGELFF. The CDR3 coding sequence is TGTGCCAGCAGTGAACTCGAGCCCACCGCCACGACCGGGGAGCTGTTTTTT.

The V and J genes are TRBV5-1 and TRBJ2-2; D perhaps matches TRBD1 (5 bases). The germline CDR1 and CDR2 sequences are SGHRS and YFSETQ. There are 17 residues in the CDR3. The V and J ends lost 0 bases and 2 bases respectively, with 14 bases between them. CDR3 amino acids: CASSLAVGHGNTGELFF. The DNA of the CDR3 is TGCGCCAGCAGCTTGGCCGTTGGACACGGAAACACCGGGGAGCTGTTTTTT.

The rearrangement joins TRBV30 to TRBJ1-5; a weak D match, TRBD1 (5 bases). V lost 1 base and J lost 4, with 8 bases in between. The CDR3 loop spans 13 amino acids. Per germline, CDR1 GTSNPN and CDR2 SVGIG (reference sequence). The CDR3 reads CAWSAGTNQPQHF. Written as DNA, the CDR3 is TGTGCCTGGAGTGCGGGGACTAATCAGCCCCAGCATTTT.

The chain recombines TRBV5-5 with TRBJ2-5, with a tentative D call TRBD2 (6 bases). The germline V gene has CDR1 SGHKS and CDR2 YYEKEE (reference sequence). This CDR3 region has 15 residues. Trimming took off 5 bases at V and 2 bases at J, with 16 bases between the two ends. CDR3 sequence: CASRTLGGPQETQYF. CDR3 DNA: TGTGCCAGCAGGACCTTGGGGGGACCGCAAGAGACCCAGTACTTC.

The chain has TRBV5-1 and TRBJ2-7; D might be TRBD2 (7 bases). The CDR3 totals 14 residues. Trimming stripped 2 bases from V and 4 bases from J, with 13 bases between. The germline gives CDR1 SGHRS, CDR2 YFSETQ. In DNA form, the CDR3 reads TGCGCCAGCAGCTTTGGGGGGGGCTCATACGAGCAGTACGTC. Its protein is CASSFGGGSYEQYV.

This sequence joins TRBV11-3 and TRBJ2-7; D unresolved. The length of the CDR3 is 12 residues. Trimming shortened V by 0 bases and J by 7 bases, and 7 bases separated the two germline ends. CDR1 and CDR2 from the germline V gene are SGHNT and YENEEA. DNA for the CDR3: TGTGCCAGCAGCTTAGATGTCGGGGAGCAGTACTTC. Amino acid sequence: CASSLDVGEQYF.

V usage is TRBV29-1 and J usage is TRBJ1-1, with 9 positions matching TRBD1. Germline V gene data show CDR1 as SQVTM and CDR2 as ANQGSEA. The CDR3 is 12 amino acids. The junction had 4 bases not matched to a gene; V was cut back by 6 bases and J by 5 bases. CDR3 loop: CSVEDRGTEAFF. The CDR3 nucleotides read TGCAGCGTCGAGGACAGGGGAACTGAAGCTTTCTTT.

The chain combines TRBV18 with TRBJ2-1, with 12 bases that match TRBD1. After removal of 3 bases from V and 8 bases from J, the junction contained 5 bases not matched to a gene. Germline V CDR1 and CDR2: KGHSH, LQKENI. The length of the CDR3 is 15 residues. CDR3 DNA sequence: TGTGCCAGCTCACCGGGACAGGGGGCCACCGATGAGCAGTTCTTC. This codes for CASSPGQGATDEQFF.

The chain carries TRBV19 and TRBJ2-7; tentative D call: TRBD1 (5 bases). V was trimmed by 11 bases and J by 2 bases, leaving 13 bases between them. The germline gives CDR1 LNHDA, CDR2 SQIVND (reference sequence). CDR3 length equals 12 residues. In DNA, the CDR3 is TGTGCCGGACACGGCACGGCCTACGAGCAGTACGTC. Translating gives CAGHGTAYEQYV.